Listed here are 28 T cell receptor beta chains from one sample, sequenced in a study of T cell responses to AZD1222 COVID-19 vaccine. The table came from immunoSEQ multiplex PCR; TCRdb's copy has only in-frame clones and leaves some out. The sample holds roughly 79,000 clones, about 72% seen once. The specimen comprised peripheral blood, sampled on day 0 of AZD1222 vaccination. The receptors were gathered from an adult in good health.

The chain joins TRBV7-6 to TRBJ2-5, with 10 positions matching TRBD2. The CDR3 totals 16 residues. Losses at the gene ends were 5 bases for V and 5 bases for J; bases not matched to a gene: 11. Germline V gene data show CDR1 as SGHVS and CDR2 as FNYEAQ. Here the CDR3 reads CASSPASSGSLETQYF. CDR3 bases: TGTGCCAGCAGCCCCGCCTCTAGCGGGAGTTTGGAGACCCAGTACTTC.

The DNA for the CDR3 is TGTGCCAGCACCCCCGGGACAGGGCGCTCTGGGGCCAACGTCCTGACTTTC. Translation: CASTPGTGRSGANVLTF. V is TRBV5-4 and J is TRBJ2-6, with TRBD1 identical over 9 bases. There are 17 residues in the CDR3. In germline, CDR1 is SGHNT, CDR2 YYREEE (reference sequence). V shed 6 bases, J shed 0 bases, and the junction held 7 bases outside the gene matches. Together with reference TRBV5-4 and TRBJ2-6, the CDR3 gives the full variable domain: ETGVTQSPTHLIKTRGQQVTLRCSSQSGHNTVSWYQQALGQGPQFIFQYYREEENGRGNFPPRFSGLQFPNYSSELNVNALELDDSALYLCASTPGTGRSGANVLTFGAGSRLTVL.

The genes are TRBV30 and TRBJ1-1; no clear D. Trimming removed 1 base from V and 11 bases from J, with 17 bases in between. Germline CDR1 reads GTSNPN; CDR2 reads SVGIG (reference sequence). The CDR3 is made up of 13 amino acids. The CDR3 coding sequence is TGTGCCTGGAGTGAGCTTCCGTTCGAGGGCGCTTTCTTT. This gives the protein CAWSELPFEGAFF.

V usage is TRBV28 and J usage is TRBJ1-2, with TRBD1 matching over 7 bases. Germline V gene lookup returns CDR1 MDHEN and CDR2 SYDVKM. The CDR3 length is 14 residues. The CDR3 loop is CATIQGILDYGYTF. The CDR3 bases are TGTGCTACGATACAGGGGATACTCGACTATGGCTACACCTTC.

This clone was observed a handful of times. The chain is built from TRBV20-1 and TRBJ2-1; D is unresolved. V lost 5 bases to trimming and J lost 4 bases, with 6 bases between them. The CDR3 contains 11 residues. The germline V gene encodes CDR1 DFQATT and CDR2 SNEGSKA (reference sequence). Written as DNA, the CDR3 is TGCAGTGCTTTGGATTACAATGAGCAGTTCTTC. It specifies CSALDYNEQFF.

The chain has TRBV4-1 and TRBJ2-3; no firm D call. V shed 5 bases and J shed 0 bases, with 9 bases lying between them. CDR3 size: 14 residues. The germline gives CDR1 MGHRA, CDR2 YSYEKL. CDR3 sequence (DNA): TGCGCCAGCAGCGGCGTAACTAGCACAGATACGCAGTATTTT. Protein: CASSGVTSTDTQYF.

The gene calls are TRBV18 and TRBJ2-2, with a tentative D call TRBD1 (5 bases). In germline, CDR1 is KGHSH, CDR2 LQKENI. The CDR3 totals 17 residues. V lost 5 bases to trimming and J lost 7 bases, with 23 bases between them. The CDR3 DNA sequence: TGTGCCAGCTCAAAAAATCAAGAGGATGCAGGGATCGGGGAGCTGTTTTTT. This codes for CASSKNQEDAGIGELFF. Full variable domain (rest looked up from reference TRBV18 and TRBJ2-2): NAGVMQNPRHLVRRRGQEARLRCSPMKGHSHVYWYRQLPEEGLKFMVYLQKENIIDESGMPKERFSAEFPKEGPSILRIQQVVRGDSAAYFCASSKNQEDAGIGELFFGEGSRLTVL.

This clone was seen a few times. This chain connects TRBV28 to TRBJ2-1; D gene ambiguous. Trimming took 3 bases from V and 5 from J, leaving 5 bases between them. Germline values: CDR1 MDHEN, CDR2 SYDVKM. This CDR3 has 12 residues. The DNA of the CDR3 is TGTGCCAGCAGTTTGGGGAACAATGAGCAGTTCTTC. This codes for CASSLGNNEQFF. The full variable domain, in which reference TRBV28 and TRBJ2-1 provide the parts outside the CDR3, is DVKVTQSSRYLVKRTGEKVFLECVQDMDHENMFWYRQDPGLGLRLIYFSYDVKMKEKGDIPEGYSVSREKKERFSLILESASTNQTSMYLCASSLGNNEQFFGPGTRLTVL.

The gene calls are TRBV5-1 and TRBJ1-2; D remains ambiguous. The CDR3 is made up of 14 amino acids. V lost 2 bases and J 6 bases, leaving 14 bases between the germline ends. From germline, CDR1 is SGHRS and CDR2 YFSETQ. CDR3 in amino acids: CASSFGVRTDGYTF. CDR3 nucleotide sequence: TGCGCCAGCAGCTTCGGCGTCCGGACTGATGGCTACACCTTC.

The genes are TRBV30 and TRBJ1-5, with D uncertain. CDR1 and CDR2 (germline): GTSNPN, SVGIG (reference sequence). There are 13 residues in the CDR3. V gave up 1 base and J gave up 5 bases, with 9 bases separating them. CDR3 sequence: CAWSGQPYQPQHF. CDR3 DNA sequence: TGTGCCTGGAGTGGTCAGCCATATCAGCCCCAGCATTTT.

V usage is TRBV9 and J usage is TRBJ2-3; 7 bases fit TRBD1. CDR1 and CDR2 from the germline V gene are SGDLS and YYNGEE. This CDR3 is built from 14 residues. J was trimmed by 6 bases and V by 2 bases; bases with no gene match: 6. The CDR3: CASSVYRGGDTQYF. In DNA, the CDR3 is TGTGCCAGCAGCGTTTACAGGGGCGGGGATACGCAGTATTTT.

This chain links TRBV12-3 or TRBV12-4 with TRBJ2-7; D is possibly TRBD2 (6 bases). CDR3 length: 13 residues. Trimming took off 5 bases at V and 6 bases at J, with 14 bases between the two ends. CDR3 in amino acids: CASSDARGTEQYF. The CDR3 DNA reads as TGTGCCAGCAGTGACGCACGGGGGACCGAGCAGTACTTC.

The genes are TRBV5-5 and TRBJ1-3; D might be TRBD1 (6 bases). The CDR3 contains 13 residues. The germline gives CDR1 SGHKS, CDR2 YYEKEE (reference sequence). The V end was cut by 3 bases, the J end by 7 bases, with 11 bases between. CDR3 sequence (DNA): TGTGCCAGCAGCTCTTACAGGGAGAACACCATATATTTT. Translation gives CASSSYRENTIYF.

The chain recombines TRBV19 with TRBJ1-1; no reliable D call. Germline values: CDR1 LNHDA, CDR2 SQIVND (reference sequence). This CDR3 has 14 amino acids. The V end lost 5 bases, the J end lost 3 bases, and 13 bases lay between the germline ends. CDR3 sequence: CASSPEREDTEAFF. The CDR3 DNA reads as TGTGCCAGTAGTCCCGAAAGAGAGGACACTGAAGCTTTCTTT. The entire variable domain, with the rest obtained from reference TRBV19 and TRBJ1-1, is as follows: DGGITQSPKYLFRKEGQNVTLSCEQNLNHDAMYWYRQDPGQGLRLIYYSQIVNDFQKGDIAEGYSVSREKKESFPLTVTSAQKNPTAFYLCASSPEREDTEAFFGQGTRLTVV.

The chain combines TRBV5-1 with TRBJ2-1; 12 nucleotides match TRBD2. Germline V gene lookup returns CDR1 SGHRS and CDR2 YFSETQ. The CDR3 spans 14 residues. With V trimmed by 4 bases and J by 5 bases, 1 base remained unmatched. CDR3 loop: CASSRTSGNNEQFF. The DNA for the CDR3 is TGCGCCAGCAGCCGGACTAGCGGGAACAATGAGCAGTTCTTC.

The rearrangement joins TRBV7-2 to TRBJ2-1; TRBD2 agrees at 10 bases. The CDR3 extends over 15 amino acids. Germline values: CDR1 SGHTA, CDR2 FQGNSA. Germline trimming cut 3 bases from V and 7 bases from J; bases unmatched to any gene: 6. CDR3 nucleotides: TGTGCCAGCAGCTTTCGAGCGGGAGGGCCTAATGAGCAGTTCTTC. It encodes CASSFRAGGPNEQFF. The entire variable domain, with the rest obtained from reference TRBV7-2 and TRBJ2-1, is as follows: GAGVSQSPSNKVTEKGKDVELRCDPISGHTALYWYRQSLGQGLEFLIYFQGNSAPDKSGLPSDRFSAERTGGSVSTLTIQRTQQEDSAVYLCASSFRAGGPNEQFFGPGTRLTVL.

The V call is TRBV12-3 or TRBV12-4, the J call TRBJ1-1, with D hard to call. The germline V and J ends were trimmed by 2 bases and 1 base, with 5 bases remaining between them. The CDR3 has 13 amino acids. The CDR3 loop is CASSLSWNTEAFF. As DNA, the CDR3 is TGTGCCAGCAGTTTAAGTTGGAACACTGAAGCTTTCTTT.

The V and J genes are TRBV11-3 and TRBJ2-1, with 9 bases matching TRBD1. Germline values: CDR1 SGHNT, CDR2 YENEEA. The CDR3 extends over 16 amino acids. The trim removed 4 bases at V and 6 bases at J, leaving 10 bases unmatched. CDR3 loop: CASSSYEGQGGNEQFF. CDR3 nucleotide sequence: TGTGCCAGCAGCTCATACGAGGGACAGGGTGGCAATGAGCAGTTCTTC. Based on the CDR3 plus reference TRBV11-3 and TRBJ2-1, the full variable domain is EAGVVQSPRYKIIEKKQPVAFWCNPISGHNTLYWYLQNLGQGPELLIRYENEEAVDDSQLPKDRFSAERLKGVDSTLKIQPAELGDSAVYLCASSSYEGQGGNEQFFGPGTRLTVL.

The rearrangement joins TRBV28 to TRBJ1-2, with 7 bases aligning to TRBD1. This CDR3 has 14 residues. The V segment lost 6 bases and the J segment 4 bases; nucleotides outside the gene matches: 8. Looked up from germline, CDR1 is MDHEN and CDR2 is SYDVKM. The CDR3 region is CASSPTTGPYGYTF. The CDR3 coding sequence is TGTGCCAGCAGCCCAACGACAGGGCCCTATGGCTACACCTTC.

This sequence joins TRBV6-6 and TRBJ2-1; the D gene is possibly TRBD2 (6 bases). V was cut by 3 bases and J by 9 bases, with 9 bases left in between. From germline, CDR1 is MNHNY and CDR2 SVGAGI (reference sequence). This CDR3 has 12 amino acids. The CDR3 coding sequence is TGTGCCAGCAGTTATGCAGCGGGTGAGCAGTTCTTC. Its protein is CASSYAAGEQFF.

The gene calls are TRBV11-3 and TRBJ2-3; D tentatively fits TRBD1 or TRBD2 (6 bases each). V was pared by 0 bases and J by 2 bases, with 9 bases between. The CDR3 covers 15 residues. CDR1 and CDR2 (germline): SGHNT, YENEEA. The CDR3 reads CASSLDGGSTDTQYF. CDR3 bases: TGTGCCAGCAGCTTAGACGGGGGCTCCACAGATACGCAGTATTTT.

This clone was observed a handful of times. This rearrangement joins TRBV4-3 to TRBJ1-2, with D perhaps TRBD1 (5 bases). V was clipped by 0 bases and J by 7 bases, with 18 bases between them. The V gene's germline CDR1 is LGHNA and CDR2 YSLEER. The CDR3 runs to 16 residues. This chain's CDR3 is CASSQDPRRGLGGYTF. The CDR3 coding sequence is TGCGCCAGCAGCCAAGACCCAAGGAGGGGACTAGGTGGCTACACCTTC.

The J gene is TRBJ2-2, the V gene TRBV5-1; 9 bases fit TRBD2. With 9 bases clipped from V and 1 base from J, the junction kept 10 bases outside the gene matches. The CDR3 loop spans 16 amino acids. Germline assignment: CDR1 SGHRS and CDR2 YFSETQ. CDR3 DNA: TGCGCCACCTCGCTTAGCGGGAGCTTGAACACCGGGGAGCTGTTTTTT. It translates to CATSLSGSLNTGELFF. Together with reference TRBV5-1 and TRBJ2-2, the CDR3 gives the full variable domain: KAGVTQTPRYLIKTRGQQVTLSCSPISGHRSVSWYQQTPGQGLQFLFEYFSETQRNKGNFPGRFSGRQFSNSRSEMNVSTLELGDSALYLCATSLSGSLNTGELFFGEGSRLTVL.

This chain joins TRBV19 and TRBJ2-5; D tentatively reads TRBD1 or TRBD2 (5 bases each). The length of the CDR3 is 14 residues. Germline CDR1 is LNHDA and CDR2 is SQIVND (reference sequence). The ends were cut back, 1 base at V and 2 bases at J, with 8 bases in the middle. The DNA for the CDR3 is TGTGCCAGTAGTATAGGGGGGTCTCAAGAGACCCAGTACTTC. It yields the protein CASSIGGSQETQYF.

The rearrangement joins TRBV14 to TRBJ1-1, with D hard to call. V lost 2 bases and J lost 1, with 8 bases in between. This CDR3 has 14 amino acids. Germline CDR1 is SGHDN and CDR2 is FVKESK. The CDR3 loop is CASSQPPENTEAFF. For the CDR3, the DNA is TGTGCCAGCAGCCAACCGCCCGAGAACACTGAAGCTTTCTTT.

CDR3 protein: CASSQQSNYGYTF. CDR3 DNA: TGTGCCAGCAGCCAGCAGTCTAACTATGGCTACACCTTC. This chain uses TRBV14 with TRBJ1-2; D is unclear. This CDR3 is 13 amino acids long. V lost 3 bases and J 0 bases, leaving 5 bases between the germline ends. Germline CDR1 SGHDN, CDR2 FVKESK.

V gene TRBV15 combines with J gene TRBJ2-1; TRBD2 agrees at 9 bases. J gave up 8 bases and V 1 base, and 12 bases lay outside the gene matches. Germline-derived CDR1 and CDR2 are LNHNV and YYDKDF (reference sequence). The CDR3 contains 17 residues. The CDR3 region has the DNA TGTGCCACCAGCAGAGCTCCCTTAGCGGGAGTAGTCGATGAGCAGTTCTTC. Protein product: CATSRAPLAGVVDEQFF. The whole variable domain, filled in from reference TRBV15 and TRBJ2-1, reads DAMVIQNPRYQVTQFGKPVTLSCSQTLNHNVMYWYQQKSSQAPKLLFHYYDKDFNNEADTPDNFQSRRPNTSFCFLDIRSPGLGDTAMYLCATSRAPLAGVVDEQFFGPGTRLTVL.

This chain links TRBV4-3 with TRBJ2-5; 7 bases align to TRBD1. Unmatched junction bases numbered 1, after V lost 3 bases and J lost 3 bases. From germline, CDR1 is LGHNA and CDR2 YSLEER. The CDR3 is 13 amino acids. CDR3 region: CASSQGQKETQYF. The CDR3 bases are TGCGCCAGCAGCCAGGGACAGAAAGAGACCCAGTACTTC.